What follows are 2 T cell receptor beta chains derived from one specimen sequenced in a study of blood T cell repertoires in COVID-19. Sequencing was performed with immunoSEQ multiplex PCR; in TCRdb, only in-frame clones are kept and a portion is missing. The repertoire holds around 250,000 clones, with approximately 89% as singletons. Sequences were obtained from peripheral blood. Every receptor here comes from a man between 35 and 55 years old with active or convalescent COVID-19.

The chain is built from TRBV4-1 and TRBJ2-2; D not certain. This CDR3 region has 14 residues. Between the trimmed V and J ends, which lost 3 bases and 7 bases, there was a span of 12 bases. Looked up from germline, CDR1 is MGHRA and CDR2 is YSYEKL. CDR3 region: CASSHESVFGELFF. Here the CDR3 DNA reads TGCGCCAGCAGCCATGAGTCGGTTTTCGGGGAGCTGTTTTTT.

V gene TRBV28 combines with J gene TRBJ2-5; tentative D call: TRBD1 (6 bases). V was pared by 3 bases and J by 0 bases, with 14 bases between. The CDR3 is 16 amino acids. Germline CDR1 and CDR2: MDHEN and SYDVKM. CDR3 sequence reads: CASSFWTTGNQETQYF. Written as DNA, the CDR3 is TGTGCCAGCAGTTTTTGGACAACAGGGAACCAAGAGACCCAGTACTTC. Full variable domain (remainder filled in from reference TRBV28 and TRBJ2-5): DVKVTQSSRYLVKRTGEKVFLECVQDMDHENMFWYRQDPGLGLRLIYFSYDVKMKEKGDIPEGYSVSREKKERFSLILESASTNQTSMYLCASSFWTTGNQETQYFGPGTRLLVL.